This entry concerns a single TCR beta chain. Its antigen is currently unknown. These data belong to a study of T cells in localized non-small cell lung cancer. Findings and limits, study-wide: A raised T cell density in blood coincided with lengthier overall survival. Detection in adjacent lung was observed for a median about 50 of the top 100 tumor clones. The greatest T cell clonality was found in uninvolved adjacent lung (higher than in tumor). Heterogeneity within the tumor remains possible, as just one region underwent sequencing.

Repertoires were generated with immunoSEQ multiplex PCR, while TCRdb's copy carries only in-frame clones and drops some. The sample records roughly 86,000 clones, 70% to 90% being singletons. Germline CDR1 reads LNHDA; CDR2 reads SQIVND (reference sequence). The CDR3 covers 15 residues. J gave up 4 bases and V 4 bases, and 9 bases lay outside the gene matches. This TCR was sampled from a man between 40 and 69 years old with stage I lung adenocarcinoma. The chain combines TRBV19 with TRBJ1-2, with 7 positions matching TRBD1. Material: peripheral blood, obtained before any cancer treatment. CDR3 in amino acids: CASSSQRQGSYGYTF. CDR3 nucleotides: TGTGCCAGTAGTAGTCAAAGACAGGGCTCCTATGGCTACACCTTC. The entire variable domain, with the rest obtained from reference TRBV19 and TRBJ1-2, is as follows: DGGITQSPKYLFRKEGQNVTLSCEQNLNHDAMYWYRQDPGQGLRLIYYSQIVNDFQKGDIAEGYSVSREKKESFPLTVTSAQKNPTAFYLCASSSQRQGSYGYTFGSGTRLTVV.